The clone carrying this TCR beta chain was observed a handful of times. Its antigen is as yet unknown. With 60 Vbeta and 13 Jbeta primers, the PCR was carried out. Profiled with immunoSEQ multiplex PCR; TCRdb holds only in-frame clones, not every one. The sample includes approximately 78,000 clones, 60% to 75% of them seen just once. The data originate from a study of cytomegalovirus exposure and HLA in healthy donors. General observations from the study: A few chains tied to CMV proved CMV antigen-specific in vitro. Sequences of the TCR beta chain were said to predict the HLA-A and HLA-B alleles of most subjects accurately.

The CDR3 extends over 11 amino acids. Deletions cut 4 bases from V and 9 bases from J, with 7 bases between. Germline V lookup: CDR1 SNHLY, CDR2 FYNNEI. The sequence came from a man aged 35 to 55 in good health and CMV-seropositive. Specimen: PBMCs. The chain links TRBV2 to TRBJ1-3; no clear D gene. The DNA of the CDR3 is TGTGCCAGCAGTGGCTCCGGCACCATATATTTT. It is translated as CASSGSGTIYF. The variable domain in full, with the rest retrieved from reference TRBV2 and TRBJ1-3, is EPEVTQTPSHQVTQMGQEVILRCVPISNHLYFYWYRQILGQKVEFLVSFYNNEISEKSEIFDDQFSVERPDGSNFTLKIRSTKLEDSAMYFCASSGSGTIYFGEGSWLTVV.